This T cell receptor (beta chain) was obtained from a study of early T cells in non-severe SARS-CoV-2 infection. Study-level background: RNA in bulk from unsorted whole blood was sequenced, and chains were unpaired. Findings of the study overall: VDJdb matches were skewed toward anti-spike CD8 T cell responses.

Germline V CDR1 and CDR2: SGHDT, YYEEEE. The CDR3 has 13 amino acids. The germline V and J ends were trimmed by 0 bases and 2 bases, with 6 bases remaining between them. Many counts were recorded for this clonotype. Its antigen remains unidentified. Molecules of cDNA were individually given unique molecular identifiers that were attached to them. From the 5' RACE reads, TCRdb called clonotypes with MiXCR, one entry per CDR3 protein. The sample records roughly 35,000 distinct CDR3 sequences, approximately 5.3% being singletons. The clonotype comes from an adult who was a healthcare worker with PCR-confirmed SARS-CoV-2 infection or an uninfected control (not recorded which). The chain couples TRBV5-6 to TRBJ2-7; no definite D call. The sequencing input was whole blood. The CDR3: CASSLEGPYEQYF. In nucleotides, the CDR3 is TGTGCCAGCAGCTTGGAGGGTCCCTACGAGCAGTACTTC. Full variable domain (rest looked up from reference TRBV5-6 and TRBJ2-7): DAGVTQSPTHLIKTRGQQVTLRCSPKSGHDTVSWYQQALGQGPQFIFQYYEEEERQRGNFPDRFSGHQFPNYSSELNVNALLLGDSALYLCASSLEGPYEQYFGPGTRLTVT.